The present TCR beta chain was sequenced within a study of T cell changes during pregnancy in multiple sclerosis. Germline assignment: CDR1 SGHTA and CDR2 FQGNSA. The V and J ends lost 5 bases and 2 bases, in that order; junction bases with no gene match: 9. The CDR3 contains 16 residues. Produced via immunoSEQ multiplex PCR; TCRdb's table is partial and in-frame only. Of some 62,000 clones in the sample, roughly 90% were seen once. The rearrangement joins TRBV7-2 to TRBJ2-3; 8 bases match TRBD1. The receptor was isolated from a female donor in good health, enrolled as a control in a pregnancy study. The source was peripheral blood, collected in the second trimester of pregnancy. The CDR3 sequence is CASSPRQGKTTDTQYF. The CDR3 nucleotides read TGTGCCAGCAGCCCCCGACAGGGGAAAACCACAGATACGCAGTATTTT.